The rows below give T cell receptor beta chains drawn from one sample of a study of blood T cell repertoires in COVID-19. Repertoires were generated with immunoSEQ multiplex PCR, while TCRdb's copy carries only in-frame clones and drops some. The data contain tens of thousands of clones, approximately 85% of them singletons. The material sequenced was peripheral blood. The source is a man aged 35 to 55 with acute or convalescent COVID-19. Each CDR3 is given with its conserved first and last residue. A D gene is named only where the DNA matches it firmly. For some rows the clone size is stated as once, few or many, or as a class when expanded; others skip it.

D	J	size	V	DNA	CDR3
-	TRBJ2-3	-	TRBV18	TGTGCCAGCTCACCAGTCGCAGATACGCAGTATTTT	CASSPVADTQYF
-	TRBJ1-5	-	TRBV5-1	TGCGCCAGCAGCCAGGGACAAAATCAGCCCCAGCATTTT	CASSQGQNQPQHF
-	TRBJ2-5	-	TRBV7-2	TGTGCCAGCAGCCCCCAAGGGGGTCGGCAAGAGACCCAGTACTTC	CASSPQGGRQETQYF
TRBD1	TRBJ1-4	once	TRBV7-2	TGTGCCAGCAGCCAGTTGACAGGGTCAATTAATGAAAAACTGTTTTTT	CASSQLTGSINEKLFF
TRBD1	TRBJ2-5	medium-sized	TRBV2	TGTGCCAGCACCTTCGACAGGGTTGGACAAGAGACCCAGTACTTC	CASTFDRVGQETQYF
-	TRBJ2-3	-	TRBV5-4	TGTGCCAGCAGCCCCGACACAGACACAGATACGCAGTATTTT	CASSPDTDTDTQYF
TRBD1	TRBJ1-1	once	TRBV5-1	TGCGCCAGCAGCTTGGGATGGTCGGGGACAGGCACAGGGACTTTCTTT	CASSLGWSGTGTGTFF
TRBD1	TRBJ1-1	few	TRBV18	TGTGCCAGCTCATCCGAACAGGGGAGAACTGAAGCTTTCTTT	CASSSEQGRTEAFF
-	TRBJ1-6	-	TRBV21-1	TGTGCCAGCAGCAAACAAGTCGACCGGGACAGGCCCTCACATAATTCACCCCTCCACTTT	CASSKQVDRDRPSHNSPLHF
-	TRBJ1-1	-	TRBV11-3	TGTGCCAGCAGCTCAACAGGACGCACTGAAGCTTTCTTT	CASSSTGRTEAFF
TRBD1	TRBJ1-2	-	TRBV5-1	TGCGCCAGCAGCCCCGACAGGGGGCATGGCTACACCTTC	CASSPDRGHGYTF
TRBD1	TRBJ1-1	-	TRBV28	TGTGCCAGCTACCTGGACAGGAAAGGAGAAGCTTTCTTT	CASYLDRKGEAFF
TRBD1	TRBJ1-6	few	TRBV27	TGTGCCAGCACCCATTACCGGGACAGGGTCTCACCCCTCCACTTT	CASTHYRDRVSPLHF
-	TRBJ1-6	-	TRBV6-1	TGTGCCAGCAGTGAGCGGGCGATGCGAAATTCACCCCTCCACTTT	CASSERAMRNSPLHF
TRBD1	TRBJ2-7	-	TRBV2	TGTGCCAGCAGCTTTCACCGGGACAGCTATGTAATAAGCTCCTACGAGCAGTACTTC	CASSFHRDSYVISSYEQYF
-	TRBJ2-3	-	TRBV28	TGTGCCAGCAGTTTATTTGGGCGGGGGCCACGCACAGATACGCAGTATTTT	CASSLFGRGPRTDTQYF
-	TRBJ1-6	-	TRBV6-5	TGTGCCAGCAGTTTCTCTAGACAATCACCCCTCCACTTT	CASSFSRQSPLHF
TRBD1	TRBJ1-2	-	TRBV10-3	TGTGCCACGGCGGGACAGGGGGCGGGAGGCTACACCTTC	CATAGQGAGGYTF
-	TRBJ2-1	-	TRBV5-1	TGCGCCAGCAGCTTCGTCACGGGCGGGGCCGATAATGAGCAGTTCTTC	CASSFVTGGADNEQFF
-	TRBJ1-3	few	TRBV2	TGTGCCAGCAGTGGAATCTCCTTTAAGGGACAAACCATATATTTT	CASSGISFKGQTIYF
-	TRBJ1-1	-	TRBV24-1	TGTGCCACCAGTGTTGGCCCAGGCTCGGAAGCTTTCTTT	CATSVGPGSEAFF
-	TRBJ1-2	-	TRBV6-6	TGTGCCAGCAGTTATAACCAGGGTAACTATGGCTACACCTTC	CASSYNQGNYGYTF
-	TRBJ1-5	-	TRBV19	TGTGCCAGTAGCCCGAATTGGGGGCGCGATAGCAATCAGCCCCAGCATTTT	CASSPNWGRDSNQPQHF
TRBD1	TRBJ1-1	few	TRBV10-1	TGCGCCAGCAGAGCCGGGACAGGGCAAACTGAAGCTTTCTTT	CASRAGTGQTEAFF